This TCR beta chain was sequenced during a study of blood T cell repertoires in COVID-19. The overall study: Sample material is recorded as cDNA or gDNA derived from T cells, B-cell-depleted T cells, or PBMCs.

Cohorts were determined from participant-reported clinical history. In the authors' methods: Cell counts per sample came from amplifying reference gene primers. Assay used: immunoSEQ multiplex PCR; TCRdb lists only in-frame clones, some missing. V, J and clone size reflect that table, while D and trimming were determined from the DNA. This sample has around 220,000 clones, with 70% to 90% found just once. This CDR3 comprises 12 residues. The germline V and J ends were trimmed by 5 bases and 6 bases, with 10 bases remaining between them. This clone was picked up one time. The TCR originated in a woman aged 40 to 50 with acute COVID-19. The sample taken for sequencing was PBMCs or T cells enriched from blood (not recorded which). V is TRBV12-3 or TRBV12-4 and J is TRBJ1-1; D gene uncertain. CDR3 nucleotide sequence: TGTGCCAGCAGTATTAATATCGCTGAAGCTTTCTTT. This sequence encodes CASSINIAEAFF.